A single sample gave rise to the 19 T cell receptor beta chains below, sequenced in a study of blood T cell repertoires in COVID-19. The table came from immunoSEQ multiplex PCR; TCRdb's copy has only in-frame clones and leaves some out. Counted here are a few hundred thousand clones, about 90% occurring once; the ten biggest clones make up about 2.1%. Sequencing input: peripheral blood. These receptors all stem from a woman between 50 and 59 years old with acute or convalescent COVID-19.

The chain recombines TRBV15 with TRBJ2-1; TRBD2 matches 7 bases. The CDR3 is made up of 16 amino acids. Germline V gene data show CDR1 as LNHNV and CDR2 as YYDKDF (reference sequence). V dropped 0 bases and J dropped 1; count of bases not matched to a gene: 3. CDR3 loop: CATSREGGGSYNEQFF. CDR3 bases: TGTGCCACCAGCAGAGAGGGGGGAGGGTCCTACAATGAGCAGTTCTTC.

The table lists this clone with a few counts. The chain is built from TRBV10-2 and TRBJ2-1, with 9 bases lining up with TRBD1. CDR1 and CDR2 (germline): WSHSY, SAAADI. The junction had 10 bases not matched to a gene; V was cut back by 6 bases and J by 7 bases. This CDR3 has 15 amino acids. CDR3: CASRRTGTGLNEQFF. Written as DNA, the CDR3 is TGCGCCAGCAGACGAACCGGGACAGGGTTAAATGAGCAGTTCTTC.

V is TRBV28 and J is TRBJ2-4; weak D call: TRBD1 (5 bases). Germline V CDR1 and CDR2: MDHEN, SYDVKM. There are 15 residues in the CDR3. The V end lost 7 bases, the J end lost 0 bases, and 13 bases lay between the germline ends. The CDR3 protein is CASTQDTLAKNIQYF. The CDR3, as DNA: TGTGCCAGCACCCAGGACACCCTAGCCAAAAACATTCAGTACTTC. The variable domain in full, with the rest retrieved from reference TRBV28 and TRBJ2-4, is DVKVTQSSRYLVKRTGEKVFLECVQDMDHENMFWYRQDPGLGLRLIYFSYDVKMKEKGDIPEGYSVSREKKERFSLILESASTNQTSMYLCASTQDTLAKNIQYFGAGTRLSVL.

The chain is built from TRBV10-3 and TRBJ2-1, with TRBD2 as a possible D gene (5 bases). The V gene's germline CDR1 is ENHRY and CDR2 SYGVKD. Trimming left V 9 bases short and J 5 bases short, with 20 bases between. CDR3 length: 15 residues. The CDR3 protein is CAISLTRSRNNEQFF. DNA for the CDR3: TGTGCCATTTCACTCACTAGATCGAGAAACAATGAGCAGTTCTTC.

This clone appeared a single time. In DNA, the CDR3 is TGTGCCAGCGAGGACTTAAGCTCCTACGAGCAGTACTTC. Its protein product is CASEDLSSYEQYF. The J gene is TRBJ2-7, the V gene TRBV3-1 (or the pseudogene TRBV3-2); a possible D gene is TRBD2 (5 bases). CDR1 is LGHDT, CDR2 YNNKEL, per germline (reference sequence). V shed 8 bases and J shed 0 bases, with 11 bases lying between them. This CDR3 has 13 residues.

This chain links TRBV7-9 with TRBJ1-5; unclear D gene. Trimming left V 3 bases short and J 6 bases short, with 6 bases between. Germline V CDR1 and CDR2: SEHNR, FQNEAQ (reference sequence). The CDR3 covers 12 residues. The DNA for the CDR3 is TGTGCCAGCAGCTTCGGGTCTCAGCCCCAGCATTTT. This sequence encodes CASSFGSQPQHF.

The chain combines TRBV6-5 with TRBJ1-5, with 8 bases identical to TRBD1. Germline V lookup: CDR1 MNHEY, CDR2 SVGAGI. The CDR3 runs to 15 residues. Trimming at V came to 7 bases and at J to 2 bases, leaving 7 bases not matched to a gene. The CDR3 nucleotides are TGTGCCAGCATCCCAGGGGGCATGGGCAATCAGCCCCAGCATTTT. This encodes CASIPGGMGNQPQHF.

The V and J genes are TRBV11-3 and TRBJ2-5; 8 nucleotides match TRBD1. Per germline, CDR1 SGHNT and CDR2 YENEEA. CDR3 length equals 15 residues. J gave up 2 bases and V 4 bases, and 6 bases lay outside the gene matches. This chain's CDR3 is CASSWGTGRQETQYF. The CDR3 nucleotides read TGTGCCAGCAGCTGGGGGACAGGCCGACAAGAGACCCAGTACTTC.

The V call is TRBV20-1, the J call TRBJ2-3; D unresolved. This CDR3 has 11 amino acids. Germline V lookup: CDR1 DFQATT, CDR2 SNEGSKA (reference sequence). DNA for the CDR3: TGCAAATGGGCTAGCACAGATACGCAGTATTTT. Translating it yields CKWASTDTQYF.

This clone was picked up a small number of times. The chain employs TRBV7-9 and TRBJ2-1, with a possible D match to TRBD2 (8 bases). V lost 5 bases to trimming and J lost 3 bases, with 20 bases between them. From germline, CDR1 is SEHNR and CDR2 FQNEAQ (reference sequence). The CDR3 covers 17 residues. CDR3 region: CASSRRGGAGDYNEQFF. The DNA of the CDR3 is TGTGCCAGCAGCCGCAGGGGGGGAGCGGGAGACTACAATGAGCAGTTCTTC.

As DNA, the CDR3 is TGTGCCACCAGCAGAGACAGGGCCGCTGAAGCTTTCTTT. Amino acids: CATSRDRAAEAFF. J is TRBJ1-1 and V is TRBV15; a possible D gene is TRBD1 (5 bases). The V and J ends lost 0 bases and 6 bases respectively, with 8 bases between them. This CDR3 contains 13 residues. CDR1 and CDR2 (germline): LNHNV, YYDKDF (reference sequence).

The rearrangement links TRBV7-3 to TRBJ2-3, with TRBD2 matching over 10 bases. After removal of 5 bases from V and 5 bases from J, the junction contained 10 bases not matched to a gene. Germline values: CDR1 SGHTA, CDR2 FQGTGA. This CDR3 has 16 residues. The CDR3 reads CASSPRVAGGRDTQYF. The CDR3 DNA sequence: TGTGCCAGCAGCCCCCGGGTAGCGGGAGGACGAGATACGCAGTATTTT. The variable domain in full, with the rest retrieved from reference TRBV7-3 and TRBJ2-3, is GAGVSQTPSNKVTEKGKYVELRCDPISGHTALYWYRQSLGQGPEFLIYFQGTGAADDSGLPNDRFFAVRPEGSVSTLKIQRTERGDSAVYLCASSPRVAGGRDTQYFGPGTRLTVL.

This chain uses TRBV19 with TRBJ1-5, with 8 bases fitting TRBD1. The CDR3 has 17 residues. The germline CDR1 and CDR2 sequences are LNHDA and SQIVND (reference sequence). V was clipped by 3 bases and J by 0 bases; unmatched bases: 7. DNA of the CDR3: TGTGCCAGTAGTATGGGGTCAGGGGGCGGTAGCAATCAGCCCCAGCATTTT. It specifies CASSMGSGGGSNQPQHF.

This chain joins TRBV3-1 (or the pseudogene TRBV3-2) and TRBJ2-7, with D maybe TRBD1 (6 bases). Per the germline V gene, CDR1 is LGHDT and CDR2 is YNNKEL (reference sequence). This CDR3 spans 16 amino acids. V dropped 0 bases and J dropped 6 bases, with 18 bases sitting between them. The CDR3 here is CASSQDRTERAREQYF. The CDR3 DNA is TGTGCCAGCAGCCAAGATAGGACAGAGCGTGCTCGCGAGCAGTACTTC.

The CDR3: CASSWAGGSSYNEQFF. The DNA of the CDR3 is TGTGCCAGCAGCTGGGCCGGAGGAAGCTCCTACAATGAGCAGTTCTTC. The chain links TRBV5-4 to TRBJ2-1, with D maybe TRBD2 (5 bases). Per the germline V gene, CDR1 is SGHNT and CDR2 is YYREEE (reference sequence). This CDR3 contains 16 residues. V was clipped by 3 bases and J by 0 bases, with 13 bases between them.

This clone occurred a few times. The rearrangement uses TRBV28 and TRBJ1-1, with 9 bases that match TRBD1. Germline V gives CDR1 MDHEN, CDR2 SYDVKM. The CDR3 spans 15 residues. Unmatched junction bases numbered 12, after V lost 7 bases and J lost 6 bases. CDR3 DNA: TGTGCCAGCATTCCTCTTGGGACAGGGTCTTCTGAAGCTTTCTTT. It translates to CASIPLGTGSSEAFF. Full variable domain (rest looked up from reference TRBV28 and TRBJ1-1): DVKVTQSSRYLVKRTGEKVFLECVQDMDHENMFWYRQDPGLGLRLIYFSYDVKMKEKGDIPEGYSVSREKKERFSLILESASTNQTSMYLCASIPLGTGSSEAFFGQGTRLTVV.

The rearrangement links TRBV30 to TRBJ1-5; unclear D gene. Trimming took off 5 bases at V and 10 bases at J, with 18 bases between the two ends. Germline-derived CDR1 and CDR2 are GTSNPN and SVGIG (reference sequence). This CDR3 spans 13 amino acids. CDR3 sequence: CAWARGRPGPQHF. The CDR3, as DNA: TGTGCCTGGGCACGGGGTCGCCCCGGCCCCCAGCATTTT.

V gene TRBV2 combines with J gene TRBJ1-1; 9 bases agree with TRBD1. Trimming cost V 5 bases and J 5 bases; bases outside gene matches: 6. This CDR3 contains 14 residues. Germline assignment: CDR1 SNHLY and CDR2 FYNNEI. CDR3 in DNA: TGTGCCAGCAGTCCGACAGGGGGTGCGACTGAAGCTTTCTTT. It codes for CASSPTGGATEAFF. The complete variable domain, with remaining parts taken from reference TRBV2 and TRBJ1-1, reads EPEVTQTPSHQVTQMGQEVILRCVPISNHLYFYWYRQILGQKVEFLVSFYNNEISEKSEIFDDQFSVERPDGSNFTLKIRSTKLEDSAMYFCASSPTGGATEAFFGQGTRLTVV.

This clone has a single count. V gene TRBV7-6 combines with J gene TRBJ1-1, with 7 positions matching TRBD1. Germline V gene data show CDR1 as SGHVS and CDR2 as FNYEAQ. Trimming at V came to 7 bases and at J to 6 bases, leaving 2 bases not matched to a gene. CDR3 length equals 11 residues. In nucleotides, the CDR3 is TGTGCCAGCAACGACAGGGCTGAAGCTTTCTTT. It translates to CASNDRAEAFF.